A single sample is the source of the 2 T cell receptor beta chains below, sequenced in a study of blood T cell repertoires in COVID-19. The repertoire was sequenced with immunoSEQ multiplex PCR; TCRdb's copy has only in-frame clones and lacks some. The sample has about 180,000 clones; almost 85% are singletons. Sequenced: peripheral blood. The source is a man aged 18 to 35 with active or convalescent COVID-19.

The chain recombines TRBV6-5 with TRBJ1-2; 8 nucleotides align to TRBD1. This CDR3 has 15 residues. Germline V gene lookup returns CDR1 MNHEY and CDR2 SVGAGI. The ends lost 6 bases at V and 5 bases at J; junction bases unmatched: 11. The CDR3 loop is CASRGRTGRMYGYTF. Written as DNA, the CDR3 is TGTGCCAGCAGGGGGAGGACAGGGAGGATGTATGGCTACACCTTC.

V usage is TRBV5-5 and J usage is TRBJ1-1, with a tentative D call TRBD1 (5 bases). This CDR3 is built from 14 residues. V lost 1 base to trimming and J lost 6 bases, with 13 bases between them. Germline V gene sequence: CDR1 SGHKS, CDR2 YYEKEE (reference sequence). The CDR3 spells CASSLSAGGAEAFF. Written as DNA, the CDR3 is TGTGCCAGCAGCTTGTCGGCTGGGGGGGCTGAAGCTTTCTTT. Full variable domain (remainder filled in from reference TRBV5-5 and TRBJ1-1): DAGVTQSPTHLIKTRGQQVTLRCSPISGHKSVSWYQQVLGQGPQFIFQYYEKEERGRGNFPDRFSARQFPNYSSELNVNALLLGDSALYLCASSLSAGGAEAFFGQGTRLTVV.